One sample yielded the 9 T cell receptor beta chains listed below, sequenced in a study of blood T cell repertoires in COVID-19. Only in-frame clones appear in the TCRdb table, and some are missing; sequencing was by immunoSEQ multiplex PCR. This sample yields roughly 250,000 clones, of which more than 60% are seen a single time; about 4% belongs to the top ten. The sequencing sample was made of peripheral blood. The receptor source for this set is a middle-aged woman with active or convalescent COVID-19.

The CDR3 reads CAWEGQGGSEAFF. CDR3 bases: TGTGCCTGGGAAGGACAGGGGGGATCTGAAGCTTTCTTT. V and J are TRBV30 and TRBJ1-1, with 10 bases that match TRBD1. This CDR3 comprises 13 residues. V lost 5 bases to trimming and J lost 6 bases; unmatched junction nucleotides: 6. Looked up from germline, CDR1 is GTSNPN and CDR2 is SVGIG (reference sequence).

The chain uses TRBV27 and TRBJ1-6; a possible D gene is TRBD1 (5 bases). The CDR3 extends over 13 amino acids. V lost 6 bases to trimming and J lost 9 bases, with 12 bases between them. CDR1 and CDR2 (germline): MNHEY, SMNVEV (reference sequence). The chain's CDR3 is CASRQVVGSPLHF. CDR3 bases: TGTGCCAGCAGACAGGTTGTAGGTTCACCCCTCCACTTT.

The rearrangement joins TRBV7-2 to TRBJ1-1; tentative D call: TRBD1 (5 bases). Deletions cut 1 base from V and 6 bases from J, with 15 bases between. Germline assignment: CDR1 SGHTA and CDR2 FQGNSA. CDR3 length equals 15 residues. The DNA of the CDR3 is TGTGCCAGCAGCTTAGTCTCCAGGGCGATCGCTGAAGCTTTCTTT. As protein: CASSLVSRAIAEAFF.

V is TRBV6-1 and J is TRBJ2-1; TRBD2 is a possible D gene (7 bases). V was shortened by 4 bases and J by 0 bases, with 19 bases between the two germline ends. The V gene's germline CDR1 is MNHNS and CDR2 SASEGT. The CDR3 is 18 residues long. The CDR3 region is CASSVGGGPASSYNEQFF. The CDR3 DNA reads TGTGCCAGCAGTGTGGGGGGGGGCCCTGCCAGCTCCTACAATGAGCAGTTCTTC.

The chain employs TRBV5-1 and TRBJ1-2, with D unclear. Looked up from germline, CDR1 is SGHRS and CDR2 is YFSETQ. Trimming shortened V by 4 bases and J by 4 bases, and 8 bases separated the two germline ends. This CDR3 region has 12 residues. CDR3 in amino acids: CASSGEAYGYTF. In DNA form, the CDR3 reads TGCGCCAGCAGCGGGGAGGCCTATGGCTACACCTTC.

V usage is TRBV2 and J usage is TRBJ1-2; 7 bases fit TRBD1. CDR1 and CDR2 from the germline V gene are SNHLY and FYNNEI. The V segment lost 5 bases and the J segment 2 bases; nucleotides outside the gene matches: 2. The CDR3 is made up of 13 amino acids. The CDR3 spells CASSPQGNYGYTF. DNA for the CDR3: TGTGCCAGCAGTCCACAGGGGAACTATGGCTACACCTTC.

The rearrangement uses TRBV28 and TRBJ1-1, with TRBD1 matching over 7 bases. CDR1 and CDR2 (germline): MDHEN, SYDVKM. The length of the CDR3 is 16 residues. The junction had 13 bases not matched to a gene; V was cut back by 6 bases and J by 3 bases. The CDR3 sequence: CASSSDRIGYHTEAFF. The CDR3, as DNA: TGTGCCAGCAGCTCGGACAGGATAGGGTATCACACTGAAGCTTTCTTT.

The chain couples TRBV30 to TRBJ1-4, with 8 positions matching TRBD1. The CDR3 consists of 15 residues. V lost 2 bases to trimming and J lost 5 bases; unmatched junction nucleotides: 7. The germline gives CDR1 GTSNPN, CDR2 SVGIG (reference sequence). CDR3 amino acids: CAWSRKQGGNEKLFF. The DNA of the CDR3 is TGTGCCTGGAGTAGAAAACAGGGGGGGAATGAAAAACTGTTTTTT.

V usage is TRBV21-1 and J usage is TRBJ1-2; the D call in the table, TRBD1, was not verified against the DNA. TRBV21-1 corresponds to a pseudogene. This CDR3 comprises 14 residues. CDR3 amino acids: CASGDREDFYGYTF. The CDR3 DNA is TGTGCCAGCGGAGACAGGGAGGACTTCTATGGCTACACCTTC.